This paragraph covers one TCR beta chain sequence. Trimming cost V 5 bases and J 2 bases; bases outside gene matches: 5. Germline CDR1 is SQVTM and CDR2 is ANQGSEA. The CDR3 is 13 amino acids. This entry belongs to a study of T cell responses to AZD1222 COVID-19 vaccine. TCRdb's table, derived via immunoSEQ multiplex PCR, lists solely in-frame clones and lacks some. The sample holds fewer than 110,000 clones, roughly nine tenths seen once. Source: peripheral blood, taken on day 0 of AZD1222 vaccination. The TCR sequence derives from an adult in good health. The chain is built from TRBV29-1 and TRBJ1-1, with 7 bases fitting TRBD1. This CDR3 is CSVLWDSNTEAFF. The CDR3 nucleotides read TGCAGCGTTCTTTGGGACAGTAACACTGAAGCTTTCTTT.